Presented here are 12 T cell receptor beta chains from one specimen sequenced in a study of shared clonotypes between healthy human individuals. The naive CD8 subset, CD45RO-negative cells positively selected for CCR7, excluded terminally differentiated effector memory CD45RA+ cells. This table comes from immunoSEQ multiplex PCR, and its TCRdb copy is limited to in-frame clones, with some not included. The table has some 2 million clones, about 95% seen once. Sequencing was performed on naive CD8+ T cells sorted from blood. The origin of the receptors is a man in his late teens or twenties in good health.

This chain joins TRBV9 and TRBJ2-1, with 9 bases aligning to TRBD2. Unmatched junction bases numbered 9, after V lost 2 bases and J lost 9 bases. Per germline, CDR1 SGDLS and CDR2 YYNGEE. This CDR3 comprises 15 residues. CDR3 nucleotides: TGTGCCAGCAGCGTCGGTAAGGGACTAGCTATTGAGCAGTTCTTC. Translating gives CASSVGKGLAIEQFF.

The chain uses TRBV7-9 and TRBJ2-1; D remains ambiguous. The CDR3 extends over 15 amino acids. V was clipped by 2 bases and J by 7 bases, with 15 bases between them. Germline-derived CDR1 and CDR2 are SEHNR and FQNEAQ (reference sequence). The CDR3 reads CASSLTVGMLNEQFF. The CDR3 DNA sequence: TGTGCCAGCAGCTTAACGGTGGGAATGTTGAATGAGCAGTTCTTC.

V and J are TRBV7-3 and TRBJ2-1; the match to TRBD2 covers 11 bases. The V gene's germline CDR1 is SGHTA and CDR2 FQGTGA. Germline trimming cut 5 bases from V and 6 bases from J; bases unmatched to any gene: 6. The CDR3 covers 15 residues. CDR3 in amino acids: CASSLLAGGGNEQFF. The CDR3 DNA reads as TGTGCCAGCAGCCTGCTAGCGGGGGGTGGCAATGAGCAGTTCTTC.

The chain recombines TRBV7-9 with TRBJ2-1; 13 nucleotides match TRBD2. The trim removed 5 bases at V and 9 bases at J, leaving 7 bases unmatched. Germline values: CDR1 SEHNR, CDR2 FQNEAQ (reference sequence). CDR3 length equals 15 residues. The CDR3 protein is CASSPWTSGGGEQFF. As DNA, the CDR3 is TGTGCCAGCAGCCCGTGGACTAGCGGGGGAGGTGAGCAGTTCTTC.

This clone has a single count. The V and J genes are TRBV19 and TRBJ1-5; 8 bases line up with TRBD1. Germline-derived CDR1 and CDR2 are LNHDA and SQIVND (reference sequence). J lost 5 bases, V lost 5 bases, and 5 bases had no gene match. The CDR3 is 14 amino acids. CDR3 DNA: TGTGCCAGTAGTTCCTGGACAGGGCATCAGCCCCAGCATTTT. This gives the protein CASSSWTGHQPQHF.

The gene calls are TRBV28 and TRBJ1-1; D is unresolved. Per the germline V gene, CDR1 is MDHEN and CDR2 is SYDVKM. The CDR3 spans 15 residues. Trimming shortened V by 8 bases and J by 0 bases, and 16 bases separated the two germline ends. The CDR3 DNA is TGTGCCAGCTTACCGACTTGGGTCCTGAACACTGAAGCTTTCTTT. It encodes CASLPTWVLNTEAFF.

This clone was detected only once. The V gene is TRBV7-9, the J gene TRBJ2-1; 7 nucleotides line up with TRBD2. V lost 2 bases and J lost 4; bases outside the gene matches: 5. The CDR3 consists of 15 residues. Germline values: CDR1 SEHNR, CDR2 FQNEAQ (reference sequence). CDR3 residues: CASSLKGRAYNEQFF. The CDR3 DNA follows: TGTGCCAGCAGCTTAAAAGGGAGGGCTTACAATGAGCAGTTCTTC. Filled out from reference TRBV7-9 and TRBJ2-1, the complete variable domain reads DTGVSQNPRHKITKRGQNVTFRCDPISEHNRLYWYRQTLGQGPEFLTYFQNEAQLEKSRLLSDRFSAERPKGSFSTLEIQRTEQGDSAMYLCASSLKGRAYNEQFFGPGTRLTVL.

The DNA for the CDR3 is TGTGCCAGCAGTCGGGACAAAGATACGCAGTATTTT. Translated, it gives CASSRDKDTQYF. The chain uses TRBV28 and TRBJ2-3; possibly TRBD1 for D (6 bases). Looked up from germline, CDR1 is MDHEN and CDR2 is SYDVKM. This CDR3 is 12 amino acids long. The V and J ends lost 5 bases and 5 bases respectively, with 8 bases between them.

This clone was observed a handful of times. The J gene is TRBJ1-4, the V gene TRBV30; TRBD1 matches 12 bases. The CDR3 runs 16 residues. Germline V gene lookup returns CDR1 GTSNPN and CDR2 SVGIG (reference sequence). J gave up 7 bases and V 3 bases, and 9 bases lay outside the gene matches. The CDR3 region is CAWSGTGGAWVEKLFF. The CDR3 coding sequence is TGTGCCTGGAGCGGGACAGGGGGCGCATGGGTTGAAAAACTGTTTTTT. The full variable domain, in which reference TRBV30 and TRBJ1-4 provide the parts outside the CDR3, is SQTIHQWPATLVQPVGSPLSLECTVEGTSNPNLYWYRQAAGRGLQLLFYSVGIGQISSEVPQNLSASRPQDRQFILSSKKLLLSDSGFYLCAWSGTGGAWVEKLFFGSGTQLSVL.

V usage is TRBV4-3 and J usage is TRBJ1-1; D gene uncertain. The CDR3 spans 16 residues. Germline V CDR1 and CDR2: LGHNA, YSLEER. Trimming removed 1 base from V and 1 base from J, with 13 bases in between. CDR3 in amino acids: CASSQAPAAENTEAFF. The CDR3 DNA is TGCGCCAGCAGCCAAGCGCCGGCAGCCGAGAACACTGAAGCTTTCTTT.

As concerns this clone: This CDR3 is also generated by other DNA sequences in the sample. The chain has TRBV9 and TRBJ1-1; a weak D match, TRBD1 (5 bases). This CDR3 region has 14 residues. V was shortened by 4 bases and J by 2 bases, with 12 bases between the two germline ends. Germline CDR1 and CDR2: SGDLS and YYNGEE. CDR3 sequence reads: CASSPGTVNTEAFF. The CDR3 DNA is TGTGCCAGCAGCCCGGGGACCGTAAACACTGAAGCTTTCTTT.

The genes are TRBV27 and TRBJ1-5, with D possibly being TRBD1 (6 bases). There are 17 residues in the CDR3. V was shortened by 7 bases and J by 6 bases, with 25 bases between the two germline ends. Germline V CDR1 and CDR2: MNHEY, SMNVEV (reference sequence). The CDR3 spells CASTATGKHGRRQPQHF. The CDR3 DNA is TGTGCCAGCACGGCGACAGGTAAACATGGAAGGCGTCAGCCCCAGCATTTT.